This TCR beta chain stems from a study of T cell responses to AZD1222 COVID-19 vaccine. Looking at the study overall: Second doses were pooled across both intervals (about 4 or about 12 weeks). Study conclusions and caveats: Rises in breadth and depth of Spike-specific TCRs came after two AZD1222 doses.

Assay: immunoSEQ multiplex PCR; the TCRdb copy retains only in-frame clones and omits some. The table records about 150,000 clones, about 87% of them present only once. About this clone: Its antigen remains unidentified.

CDR1 and CDR2 (germline): LNHDA, SQIVND (reference sequence). This CDR3 has 13 residues. V was cut by 10 bases and J by 2 bases, with 14 bases left in between. This TCR was recovered from an adult in good health. The J gene is TRBJ1-2, the V gene TRBV19; D unclear. The source was peripheral blood, collected on day 0 of AZD1222 vaccination. The chain's CDR3 is CATSSGWNYGYTF. The CDR3 DNA reads TGTGCCACCAGTTCGGGCTGGAACTATGGCTACACCTTC.